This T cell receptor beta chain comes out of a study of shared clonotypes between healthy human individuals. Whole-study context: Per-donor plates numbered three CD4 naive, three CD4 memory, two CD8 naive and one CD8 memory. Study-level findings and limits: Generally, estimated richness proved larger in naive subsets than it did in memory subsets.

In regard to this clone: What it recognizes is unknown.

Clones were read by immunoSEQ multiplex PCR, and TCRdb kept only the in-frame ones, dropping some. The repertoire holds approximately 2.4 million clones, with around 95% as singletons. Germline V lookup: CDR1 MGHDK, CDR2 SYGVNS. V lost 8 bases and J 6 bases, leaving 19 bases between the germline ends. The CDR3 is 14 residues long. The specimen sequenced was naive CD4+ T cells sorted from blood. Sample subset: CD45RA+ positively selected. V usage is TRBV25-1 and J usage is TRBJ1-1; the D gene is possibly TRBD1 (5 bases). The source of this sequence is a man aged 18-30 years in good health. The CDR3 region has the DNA TGTGCCAGCGGACATGCCGGGACGGTATCTGAAGCTTTCTTT. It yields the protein CASGHAGTVSEAFF.